The entry that follows covers one T cell receptor beta chain sequence. The entry originates in a study of blood T cell repertoires in COVID-19. Study-wide context: Both acute and convalescent COVID-19 samples were obtained from the United States, Italy and Spain.

In the original analysis: Estimated nucleated cell counts came from reference gene primer amplification. Repertoires were generated with immunoSEQ multiplex PCR, while TCRdb's copy carries only in-frame clones and drops some. For V, J and clone size, that table is used; D and trimming come from the DNA. The repertoire has over 85,000 clones, about four fifths of them found once; the top ten carry roughly 4.1%. This CDR3 contains 16 residues. From germline, CDR1 is SGHRS and CDR2 YFSETQ. The V end was cut by 1 base, the J end by 0 bases, with 8 bases between. This TCR was sampled from a human donor in a cohort sampled during active COVID-19. Sequenced: peripheral blood. The chain has TRBV5-1 and TRBJ1-6; D is possibly TRBD1 (6 bases). The CDR3 region is CASSLQGYSYNSPLHF. DNA for the CDR3: TGCGCCAGCAGCTTGCAGGGGTACTCCTATAATTCACCCCTCCACTTT.